The sequence of this TCR beta chain was determined in a study of graft-versus-host responses after intestinal transplantation. From germline, CDR1 is MNHEY and CDR2 SMNVEV (reference sequence). The CDR3 covers 13 residues. V was pared by 4 bases and J by 7 bases, with 8 bases between. This table comes from immunoSEQ multiplex PCR, and its TCRdb copy is limited to in-frame clones, with some not included. The sample carries about 85,000 clones, approximately 90% recorded once. With respect to this clone: Its antigen is currently unknown.

The sample was unstimulated CD8+ T cells sorted from spleen or lymph node cells, taken before transplant. The chain has TRBV27 and TRBJ1-6, with D unresolved. The source is a human donor who was the organ donor for an intestinal transplant. CDR3: CASSSHPNSPLHF. CDR3 DNA sequence: TGTGCCAGCAGTTCACATCCAAATTCACCCCTCCACTTT.